This T cell receptor beta chain was observed in a study of control samples from healthy donors and cancer patients. Germline V gene lookup returns CDR1 SNHLY and CDR2 FYNNEI. The V end was cut by 8 bases, the J end by 8 bases, with 18 bases between. The CDR3 is 14 amino acids. The method was immunoSEQ multiplex PCR; TCRdb's version includes in-frame clones alone and lacks a portion of them. The repertoire holds 40,000 to 55,000 clones, with about 93% as singletons. Sequencing input: PBMCs. The chain uses TRBV2 and TRBJ1-4, with D possibly being TRBD1 (5 bases). The origin of this receptor is a woman aged 45 to 65 with head and neck cancer. The CDR3 DNA reads TGTGCCAGCGGTCCGGGGCCCGCCGGGGAAAAACTGTTTTTT. Amino acids: CASGPGPAGEKLFF. Combining the CDR3 with reference TRBV2 and TRBJ1-4 gives the whole variable domain EPEVTQTPSHQVTQMGQEVILRCVPISNHLYFYWYRQILGQKVEFLVSFYNNEISEKSEIFDDQFSVERPDGSNFTLKIRSTKLEDSAMYFCASGPGPAGEKLFFGSGTQLSVL.